This T cell receptor beta chain was documented in a study of regulatory T cells in long-lasting Graves disease. In the study overall: The study enrolled newly diagnosed Graves' patients on antithyroid drugs under 3 months.

Time point specified: newly diagnosed GD, antithyroid drugs for less than 3 months. The TCR library was made from RNA that had been extracted from PBMCs in TRIzol. Diagnosing Graves' disease relied on the American Thyroid Association guidelines. Study results and limitations: Shared public clonotypes totalled over 2,500 in persistent patients, compared with 966 in new patients.

Germline values: CDR1 KGHSH, CDR2 LQKENI. This CDR3 contains 15 residues. The J segment lost 3 bases and the V segment lost 6 bases, leaving 10 bases of the junction unmatched. This clonotype was counted between two and nine times. Antigen: not known. For TCR beta, libraries came from iRepertoire HTBI primers and Arm-PCR of CDR3 regions. MiXCR was run by TCRdb on the multiplex PCR reads, yielding one entry per CDR3 protein. This table has 200,000 to 250,000 distinct CDR3 sequences, 20% to 25% appearing once. This chain uses TRBV18 with TRBJ2-5; 7 bases fit TRBD1. The receptor comes from a female donor with Graves disease. The sample here was peripheral blood mononuclear cells (PBMCs), taken at new diagnosis, from a patient treated with antithyroid drugs. CDR3: CASSPIQGTKETQYF. For the CDR3, the DNA is TGTGCCAGCTCTCCGATACAGGGGACGAAAGAGACCCAGTACTTC.